The 14 T cell receptor beta chains presented below share a single source sample, sequenced in a study of human T cells and chemical hapten exposure. TCRdb re-derived calls from the RACE reads in MiXCR, one entry per CDR3 protein. The sample comprises roughly 260,000 distinct CDR3 sequences, about 9.4% of which are singletons, and roughly 2.5% rests with the top ten. Time point indicated: pre-sensitization, week 0. Treatment reported: therapeutic diphenylcyclopropenone sensitization with weekly scalp DPC. The source was whole blood, collected in connection with sensitization to the hapten diphenylcyclopropenone (DPC). These receptors all stem from a woman aged 40-49 years with alopecia areata. Some clones in this sample may be carry-over from other donors' samples.

This clonotype was seen more than once but under ten times. The chain employs TRBV6-6 and TRBJ2-7, with D perhaps TRBD2 (6 bases). Trimming cost V 4 bases and J 4 bases, with 14 bases left between them. The CDR3 contains 14 residues. The germline CDR1 and CDR2 sequences are MNHNY and SVGAGI (reference sequence). The CDR3 bases are TGTGCCAGCAGTTCGGGGGACTGGAGTTACGAGCAGTACTTC. The encoded protein is CASSSGDWSYEQYF.

The table lists this clonotype with a few counts. V is TRBV20-1 and J is TRBJ1-3; the D gene is possibly TRBD1 (6 bases). The CDR3 has 16 residues. V was cut by 7 bases and J by 2 bases, with 21 bases left in between. From germline, CDR1 is DFQATT and CDR2 SNEGSKA (reference sequence). The chain's CDR3 is CSVRHWTARTGNTIYF. In nucleotides, the CDR3 is TGCAGTGTTCGTCATTGGACAGCACGAACTGGAAACACCATATATTTT.

This clonotype showed up just a few times. This chain joins TRBV7-2 and TRBJ2-1, with TRBD1 identical over 7 bases. CDR1 SGHTA and CDR2 FQGNSA come from the germline V gene. V dropped 5 bases and J dropped 0; count of bases not matched to a gene: 10. CDR3 length: 17 amino acids. CDR3 bases: TGTGCCAGCAGCACCAGGGACAGTCCCCTCTCCTACAATGAGCAGTTCTTC. Amino acids: CASSTRDSPLSYNEQFF.

This clonotype was picked up a small number of times. The chain has TRBV7-9 and TRBJ2-1; D might be TRBD2 (5 bases). In germline, CDR1 is SEHNR, CDR2 FQNEAQ (reference sequence). V lost 8 bases to trimming and J lost 9 bases, with 11 bases between them. The CDR3 is made up of 11 amino acids. CDR3 in amino acids: CASLNGVEQFF. The DNA for the CDR3 is TGTGCCAGCTTGAACGGGGTTGAGCAGTTCTTC.

This clonotype was detected many times. This rearrangement joins TRBV5-5 to TRBJ2-2; 8 bases line up with TRBD1. Per the germline V gene, CDR1 is SGHKS and CDR2 is YYEKEE (reference sequence). This CDR3 is built from 15 residues. Unmatched junction bases numbered 6, after V lost 4 bases and J lost 4 bases. CDR3 in DNA: TGTGCCAGCAGCCGGACAGGGATCGGCACCGGGGAGCTGTTTTTT. It is translated as CASSRTGIGTGELFF.

In its sample, this clonotype was seen many times. This rearrangement joins TRBV4-3 to TRBJ2-1; 9 bases align to TRBD2. The CDR3 has 16 residues. Germline CDR1 LGHNA, CDR2 YSLEER. The ends lost 4 bases at V and 7 bases at J; junction bases unmatched: 11. The CDR3 protein is CASSPMVAGGWNEQFF. In nucleotides, the CDR3 is TGCGCCAGCAGCCCTATGGTGGCGGGAGGGTGGAATGAGCAGTTCTTC.

The sample holds a few counts of this clonotype. The chain joins TRBV20-1 to TRBJ2-1, with TRBD2 matching 8 bases. V was clipped by 6 bases and J by 5 bases; unmatched bases: 9. Germline assignment: CDR1 DFQATT and CDR2 SNEGSKA (reference sequence). The CDR3 spans 14 residues. CDR3 amino acids: CSASLAGSNNEQFF. As DNA, the CDR3 is TGCAGTGCATCATTAGCGGGATCTAACAATGAGCAGTTCTTC.

The chain carries TRBV12-3 or TRBV12-4 and TRBJ2-7, with 9 bases matching TRBD2. Trimming cost V 2 bases and J 3 bases; bases outside gene matches: 5. The CDR3 is made up of 15 amino acids. The CDR3 spells CASSLQTSGLYEQYF. In nucleotides, the CDR3 is TGTGCCAGCAGTTTACAGACTAGCGGACTCTACGAGCAGTACTTC.

Worth noting for this clonotype: Relative to the germline gene, one junction end is altered; a read error may explain this. The CDR3 coding sequence is TGTGCCGCCAGCAAAGGGGGGGCCGGCAATCAGCCCCAGCATTTT. Its translation: CAASKGGAGNQPQHF. This chain links TRBV24-1 with TRBJ1-5; D is possibly TRBD1 (6 bases). Germline V CDR1 and CDR2: KGHDR, SFDVKD. CDR3 size: 15 residues.

This clonotype was seen many times. The chain employs TRBV12-3 or TRBV12-4 and TRBJ2-2; D is perhaps TRBD2 (6 bases). V was trimmed by 2 bases and J by 1 base, leaving 8 bases between them. The CDR3 loop spans 15 amino acids. The CDR3 loop reads CASSLRGVNTGELFF. CDR3 nucleotides: TGTGCCAGCAGTTTACGCGGGGTGAACACCGGGGAGCTGTTTTTT.

V usage is TRBV25-1 and J usage is TRBJ2-7; 8 bases are a match to TRBD2. From germline, CDR1 is MGHDK and CDR2 SYGVNS. Losses at the gene ends were 3 bases for V and 5 bases for J; bases not matched to a gene: 6. This CDR3 comprises 14 residues. CDR3 nucleotide sequence: TGTGCCAGCAGTGAGGGCGGGAGGCCCGACGAGCAGTACTTC. It translates to CASSEGGRPDEQYF.

This clonotype showed up many times. The V gene is TRBV11-1, the J gene TRBJ2-1; TRBD2 aligns across 12 bases. V lost 4 bases to trimming and J lost 6 bases; unmatched junction nucleotides: 19. The CDR3 sequence is 20 residues long. Germline-derived CDR1 and CDR2 are SGHAT and FQDESV (reference sequence). CDR3 nucleotide sequence: TGTGCCAGCAGCTCTCCGCCAAGGGCGACTAGCGGGGGCGGGATCAATGAGCAGTTCTTC. The encoded protein is CASSSPPRATSGGGINEQFF.

This clonotype was detected a few times. The rearrangement joins TRBV7-9 to TRBJ2-5; D is undetermined. CDR3 length equals 14 residues. Trimming removed 2 bases from V and 1 base from J, with 8 bases in between. Germline V gene lookup returns CDR1 SEHNR and CDR2 FQNEAQ (reference sequence). CDR3 protein: CASSLMAGQETQYF. DNA for the CDR3: TGTGCCAGCAGCTTAATGGCTGGCCAAGAGACCCAGTACTTC.

This sequence joins TRBV3-1 and TRBJ2-2, with TRBD1 matching 7 bases. The CDR3 has 16 amino acids. V lost 1 base, J lost 1 base, and 3 bases stayed unmatched. Germline CDR1 LGHDT, CDR2 YNNKEL (reference sequence). CDR3 residues: CASSQATGMNTGELFF. Here the CDR3 DNA reads TGTGCCAGCAGCCAAGCGACAGGGATGAACACCGGGGAGCTGTTTTTT.